Listed here are 22 T cell receptor beta chains from one sample, sequenced in a study of blood T cell repertoires in COVID-19. Profiling relied on immunoSEQ multiplex PCR, and the TCRdb table lists in-frame clones only, not all of them. The sample shows 250,000 to 300,000 clones, 87% of them seen only once. Input material: peripheral blood. The receptors shown here come from a woman aged 50 to 65 who had recovered from COVID-19.

The sample holds a few counts of this clone. The chain combines TRBV5-1 with TRBJ1-1; TRBD1 is a possible D gene (6 bases). The germline gives CDR1 SGHRS, CDR2 YFSETQ. V was clipped by 5 bases and J by 8 bases, with 13 bases between them. The CDR3 length is 12 residues. The CDR3: CASSQGLGEAFF. CDR3 coding DNA: TGCGCCAGCAGTCAGGGGCTAGGGGAAGCTTTCTTT.

This chain uses TRBV19 with TRBJ1-5, with unresolved D. The CDR3 spans 12 residues. Trimming stripped 4 bases from V and 3 bases from J, with 4 bases between. Germline V gene data show CDR1 as LNHDA and CDR2 as SQIVND (reference sequence). The CDR3: CASSTVNQPQHF. CDR3 coding DNA: TGTGCCAGTAGTACTGTCAATCAGCCCCAGCATTTT.

CDR3 amino acids: CASRPTGSGANVLTF. The CDR3 DNA is TGTGCCAGCAGGCCAACAGGCTCTGGGGCCAACGTCCTGACTTTC. The chain recombines TRBV28 with TRBJ2-6; possible D gene TRBD1, 5 bases. Per the germline V gene, CDR1 is MDHEN and CDR2 is SYDVKM. The length of the CDR3 is 15 residues. Between the trimmed V and J ends, which lost 6 bases and 0 bases, there was a span of 9 bases. The entire variable domain, with the rest obtained from reference TRBV28 and TRBJ2-6, is as follows: DVKVTQSSRYLVKRTGEKVFLECVQDMDHENMFWYRQDPGLGLRLIYFSYDVKMKEKGDIPEGYSVSREKKERFSLILESASTNQTSMYLCASRPTGSGANVLTFGAGSRLTVL.

The rearrangement links TRBV24-1 to TRBJ2-1; 11 bases are a match to TRBD2. The CDR3 length is 15 residues. Trimming cost V 4 bases and J 8 bases; bases outside gene matches: 6. Germline V gene sequence: CDR1 KGHDR, CDR2 SFDVKD. The CDR3 nucleotides are TGTGCCACCAGTGAAATAGCGGGGGGGCTCCATGAGCAGTTCTTC. This translates into CATSEIAGGLHEQFF.

The CDR3 loop is CASSLYGGSTEAFF. In DNA, the CDR3 is TGTGCCAGCAGCTTATATGGAGGGAGCACTGAAGCTTTCTTT. The chain couples TRBV7-2 to TRBJ1-1; D unclear. The germline CDR1 and CDR2 sequences are SGHTA and FQGNSA. Trimming stripped 2 bases from V and 4 bases from J, with 11 bases between. The CDR3 sequence is 14 residues long.

V and J are TRBV25-1 and TRBJ1-1; D is perhaps TRBD1 (5 bases). The CDR3 has 16 amino acids. V was pared by 5 bases and J by 1 base, with 17 bases between. Germline V gene data show CDR1 as MGHDK and CDR2 as SYGVNS. The CDR3 loop reads CASSPPTGGWNTEAFF. The CDR3 coding sequence is TGTGCCAGCAGTCCCCCAACGGGGGGATGGAACACTGAAGCTTTCTTT. The complete variable domain, with remaining parts taken from reference TRBV25-1 and TRBJ1-1, reads EADIYQTPRYLVIGTGKKITLECSQTMGHDKMYWYQQDPGMELHLIHYSYGVNSTEKGDLSSESTVSRIRTEHFPLTLESARPSHTSQYLCASSPPTGGWNTEAFFGQGTRLTVV.

V usage is TRBV27 and J usage is TRBJ2-7; weak D call: TRBD2 (6 bases). V gave up 4 bases and J gave up 7 bases, with 17 bases separating them. Germline CDR1 is MNHEY and CDR2 is SMNVEV (reference sequence). The CDR3 runs to 14 residues. The CDR3 loop is CASSWTNLLEEQYF. Written as DNA, the CDR3 is TGTGCCAGCAGTTGGACTAACCTGTTAGAGGAGCAGTACTTC.

This rearrangement joins TRBV7-2 to TRBJ2-4, with TRBD2 matching over 15 bases. The V gene's germline CDR1 is SGHTA and CDR2 FQGNSA. J lost 5 bases, V lost 5 bases, and 7 bases had no gene match. The CDR3 totals 17 residues. The CDR3 nucleotides are TGTGCCAGCAGCCGCGGACTAGCGGGGGGGTGGGAAAACATTCAGTACTTC. Translating gives CASSRGLAGGWENIQYF.

The rearrangement links TRBV5-1 to TRBJ1-4; D remains ambiguous. V gave up 2 bases and J gave up 6 bases, with 11 bases separating them. This CDR3 has 14 amino acids. Germline CDR1 and CDR2: SGHRS and YFSETQ. The CDR3 protein is CASSFDPGDEKLFF. Written as DNA, the CDR3 is TGCGCCAGCAGCTTCGACCCGGGTGATGAAAAACTGTTTTTT.

This clone appeared a single time. This chain uses TRBV6-6 with TRBJ2-2, with 8 bases matching TRBD2. Germline CDR1 MNHNY, CDR2 SVGAGI (reference sequence). CDR3 size: 13 residues. V lost 6 bases to trimming and J lost 7 bases; unmatched junction nucleotides: 4. CDR3 sequence reads: CASRGLGGGELFF. Here the CDR3 DNA reads TGTGCCAGCAGGGGACTAGGAGGCGGGGAGCTGTTTTTT.

A note on this clone: Within the sample, other DNA sequences also encode this same CDR3. This chain connects TRBV5-6 to TRBJ1-2, with D possibly matching TRBD1 (6 bases). The germline V gene encodes CDR1 SGHDT and CDR2 YYEEEE. V lost 2 bases and J lost 7, with 9 bases in between. The CDR3 contains 12 residues. The CDR3 protein is CASSFGGGGYTF. The CDR3, as DNA: TGTGCCAGCAGCTTTGGGGGCGGTGGCTACACCTTC.

Here the CDR3 DNA reads TGTGCTAGTGGTTTCGGACAGGGGATGGTACAGCCCCAGCATTTT. It translates to CASGFGQGMVQPQHF. V is TRBV12-5 and J is TRBJ1-5; 9 nucleotides align to TRBD1. After removal of 3 bases from V and 7 bases from J, the junction contained 7 bases not matched to a gene. The CDR3 is 15 residues long. Germline CDR1 reads LGHNT; CDR2 reads FRNRAP.

The chain has TRBV11-2 and TRBJ2-3; 8 bases match TRBD1. The CDR3 consists of 16 residues. Germline V gene data show CDR1 as SGHAT and CDR2 as FQNNGV. Losses at the gene ends were 6 bases for V and 5 bases for J; bases not matched to a gene: 13. CDR3 sequence: CASRTQGAKEKDTQYF. As DNA, the CDR3 is TGTGCCAGCAGGACGCAGGGGGCGAAGGAAAAAGATACGCAGTATTTT.

This clone was observed a few times. V gene TRBV7-9 combines with J gene TRBJ1-2; tentatively, D is TRBD1 (6 bases). The CDR3 runs 14 residues. V shed 4 bases and J shed 1 base, with 10 bases lying between them. Germline V gene lookup returns CDR1 SEHNR and CDR2 FQNEAQ (reference sequence). The CDR3 DNA sequence: TGTGCCAGCAGCTCGACAGGATTTAACTATGGCTACACCTTC. This translates into CASSSTGFNYGYTF.

The chain carries TRBV29-1 and TRBJ1-1; 9 nucleotides agree with TRBD1. J was trimmed by 1 base and V by 7 bases; bases with no gene match: 4. CDR1 is SQVTM, CDR2 ANQGSEA, per germline. This CDR3 comprises 13 residues. For the CDR3, the DNA is TGCAGCGGTGACAGGGGGAAGAACACTGAAGCTTTCTTT. Its protein is CSGDRGKNTEAFF.

V is TRBV28 and J is TRBJ1-2, with 7 bases matching TRBD1. Germline CDR1 reads MDHEN; CDR2 reads SYDVKM. This CDR3 has 14 residues. V dropped 5 bases and J dropped 8; count of bases not matched to a gene: 11. The CDR3 DNA follows: TGTGCCAGCAGTACCCAGGGGGGCGCGTGGGGCTACACCTTC. This encodes CASSTQGGAWGYTF.

The V and J genes are TRBV15 and TRBJ1-4, with D perhaps matching TRBD1 (5 bases). Germline lookup yields CDR1 LNHNV and CDR2 YYDKDF (reference sequence). The V end was cut by 0 bases, the J end by 6 bases, with 20 bases between. This CDR3 is 18 amino acids long. In DNA form, the CDR3 reads TGTGCCACCAGCAGAGATGGGGCCGTTTCAGCACGATATGAAAAACTGTTTTTT. Its protein product is CATSRDGAVSARYEKLFF.

The chain joins TRBV20-1 to TRBJ2-1; D unclear. The CDR3 contains 16 residues. Germline lookup yields CDR1 DFQATT and CDR2 SNEGSKA (reference sequence). Trimming cost V 3 bases and J 0 bases, with 15 bases left between them. This chain's CDR3 is CSASPLLIPSYNEQFF. In nucleotides, the CDR3 is TGCAGTGCTAGTCCACTTCTTATCCCCTCCTACAATGAGCAGTTCTTC.

This clone was picked up a small number of times. CDR3 coding DNA: TGTGCCAGCAGCCAAGATATAATGAACACTGAAGCTTTCTTT. Translated: CASSQDIMNTEAFF. V usage is TRBV14 and J usage is TRBJ1-1; no firm D call. CDR1 and CDR2 from the germline V gene are SGHDN and FVKESK. The CDR3 is made up of 14 amino acids. V lost 0 bases and J 0 bases, leaving 5 bases between the germline ends.

In its sample, this clone was seen once. This chain connects TRBV29-1 to TRBJ1-1; maybe TRBD1 (5 bases). V lost 6 bases, J lost 6 bases, and 17 bases lay in between. The CDR3 is made up of 13 amino acids. Germline CDR1 is SQVTM and CDR2 is ANQGSEA. CDR3 loop: CSVALHGAAEAFF. DNA of the CDR3: TGCAGCGTCGCCCTTCATGGGGCCGCTGAAGCTTTCTTT.

The chain carries TRBV4-3 and TRBJ2-7; TRBD1 is a possible D gene (5 bases). The CDR3 is made up of 14 amino acids. Germline values: CDR1 LGHNA, CDR2 YSLEER. V dropped 0 bases and J dropped 4 bases, with 10 bases sitting between them. The CDR3 spells CASSQELGPYEQYF. CDR3 DNA: TGCGCCAGCAGCCAAGAACTGGGGCCATACGAGCAGTACTTC.

The chain couples TRBV19 to TRBJ1-6; 7 bases match TRBD1. The CDR3 totals 18 residues. Germline assignment: CDR1 LNHDA and CDR2 SQIVND (reference sequence). After removal of 4 bases from V and 0 bases from J, the junction contained 9 bases not matched to a gene. DNA of the CDR3: TGTGCCAGTAGTACAACAGGGGTCCATCGCTCCTATAATTCACCCCTCCACTTT. Translating gives CASSTTGVHRSYNSPLHF.